The 11 T cell receptor beta chains in this list originate from one sample, sequenced in a study of blood T cell repertoires in COVID-19. The repertoire was sequenced with immunoSEQ multiplex PCR; TCRdb's copy has only in-frame clones and lacks some. In the table there are a few hundred thousand clones, roughly 86% of which are singletons. The sequenced sample consisted of PBMCs or T cells enriched from blood (not recorded which). These receptors originate from a woman aged 30 to 39 who had been exposed to COVID-19.

In its sample, this clone was seen once. This sequence joins TRBV28 and TRBJ1-1; no definite D call. The CDR3 has 13 residues. V lost 3 bases, J lost 6 bases, and 11 bases lay in between. Germline V gene lookup returns CDR1 MDHEN and CDR2 SYDVKM. The CDR3 loop reads CASSFLRDSEAFF. For the CDR3, the DNA is TGTGCCAGCAGTTTCCTCCGAGATTCTGAAGCTTTCTTT.

The chain is built from TRBV2 and TRBJ1-1; 8 bases are shared with TRBD1. Germline assignment: CDR1 SNHLY and CDR2 FYNNEI. With 8 bases clipped from V and 6 bases from J, the junction kept 11 bases outside the gene matches. This CDR3 region has 14 residues. The chain's CDR3 is CASVIRGRTAEAFF. DNA for the CDR3: TGTGCCAGCGTGATCAGGGGGCGCACCGCTGAAGCTTTCTTT.

The J gene is TRBJ1-6, the V gene TRBV9; the D gene is possibly TRBD1 (6 bases). Trimming left V 4 bases short and J 4 bases short, with 12 bases between. Germline assignment: CDR1 SGDLS and CDR2 YYNGEE. This CDR3 is 15 amino acids long. CDR3 nucleotides: TGTGCCAGCAGCCCAATGGACAGTTATAATTCACCCCTCCACTTT. Translating it yields CASSPMDSYNSPLHF. Full variable domain (rest looked up from reference TRBV9 and TRBJ1-6): DSGVTQTPKHLITATGQRVTLRCSPRSGDLSVYWYQQSLDQGLQFLIQYYNGEERAKGNILERFSAQQFPDLHSELNLSSLELGDSALYFCASSPMDSYNSPLHFGNGTRLTVT.

This chain links TRBV10-3 with TRBJ1-2, with D perhaps TRBD1 (6 bases). CDR3 length equals 12 residues. V was trimmed by 11 bases and J by 8 bases, leaving 18 bases between them. Germline assignment: CDR1 ENHRY and CDR2 SYGVKD. CDR3 sequence: CASNREGSGYTF. The CDR3 region has the DNA TGTGCCTCCAACAGGGAAGGGTCCGGCTACACCTTC.

This clone was seen just once. The chain has TRBV19 and TRBJ1-1, with 7 bases matching TRBD1. The CDR3 is made up of 15 amino acids. After removal of 4 bases from V and 4 bases from J, the junction contained 9 bases not matched to a gene. Germline values: CDR1 LNHDA, CDR2 SQIVND (reference sequence). The CDR3: CASSTDRDRVTEAFF. Here the CDR3 DNA reads TGTGCCAGTAGTACAGACCGGGACAGAGTCACTGAAGCTTTCTTT. The variable domain in full, completed from reference TRBV19 and TRBJ1-1, reads DGGITQSPKYLFRKEGQNVTLSCEQNLNHDAMYWYRQDPGQGLRLIYYSQIVNDFQKGDIAEGYSVSREKKESFPLTVTSAQKNPTAFYLCASSTDRDRVTEAFFGQGTRLTVV.

The chain joins TRBV5-1 to TRBJ2-2, with TRBD1 as a possible D gene (7 bases). V was cut by 2 bases and J by 5 bases, with 16 bases left in between. Germline V CDR1 and CDR2: SGHRS, YFSETQ. This CDR3 has 16 residues. The CDR3 region has the DNA TGCGCCAGCAGCTTAGGGGGGACAGTAGCTACCGGGGAGCTGTTTTTT. Translating gives CASSLGGTVATGELFF.

The chain recombines TRBV10-1 with TRBJ2-1; TRBD2 matches at 10 bases. Germline-derived CDR1 and CDR2 are WNHNN and SYGVQD (reference sequence). Trimming cost V 4 bases and J 0 bases; bases outside gene matches: 6. The CDR3 totals 17 residues. The chain's CDR3 is CASSALAGESSYNEQFF. The CDR3 coding sequence is TGCGCCAGCAGTGCCCTAGCGGGAGAGAGCTCCTACAATGAGCAGTTCTTC.

This chain links TRBV20-1 with TRBJ2-5, with D possibly matching TRBD2 (6 bases). Germline V gene lookup returns CDR1 DFQATT and CDR2 SNEGSKA (reference sequence). The CDR3 totals 11 residues. V lost 5 bases, J lost 10 bases, and 14 bases lay in between. CDR3: CSAVSSVIQYF. DNA for the CDR3: TGCAGTGCTGTGTCTAGCGTCATCCAGTACTTC.

This clone came up a few times. The same CDR3 is also encoded by other DNA sequences in this sample. This rearrangement joins TRBV9 to TRBJ2-7, with D possibly TRBD2 on 5 matching bases. CDR3 length: 14 amino acids. V lost 2 bases and J 0 bases, leaving 9 bases between the germline ends. Germline V gene lookup returns CDR1 SGDLS and CDR2 YYNGEE. CDR3 bases: TGTGCCAGCAGCGTGGGCGGGTCCTCCTACGAGCAGTACTTC. Protein product: CASSVGGSSYEQYF.

The chain links TRBV11-2 to TRBJ2-7; D call uncertain. CDR3 length: 16 amino acids. Trimming cost V 0 bases and J 4 bases, with 16 bases left between them. Germline CDR1 and CDR2: SGHAT and FQNNGV. The chain's CDR3 is CASSLDGTAAIYEQYF. CDR3 DNA sequence: TGTGCCAGCAGCTTAGATGGAACAGCCGCGATTTACGAGCAGTACTTC.

The V call is TRBV6-1, the J call TRBJ1-2, with D perhaps matching TRBD1 (5 bases). The germline V gene has CDR1 MNHNS and CDR2 SASEGT. Between the trimmed V and J ends, which lost 2 bases and 0 bases, there was a span of 13 bases. CDR3 size: 16 residues. As DNA, the CDR3 is TGTGCCAGCAGTGAATTCGGCAGGGTAGCTAACTATGGCTACACCTTC. Amino acid sequence: CASSEFGRVANYGYTF.